This T cell receptor beta chain was observed in a study of blood T cells in healthy people across ages. A few counts support this clonotype. Germline CDR1 and CDR2: MDHEN and SYDVKM. The CDR3 sequence is 12 residues long. V dropped 5 bases and J dropped 7 bases, with 8 bases sitting between them. Those donating, healthy Caucasian individuals from Russia, were aged 6 to 90. Per-sample yields of isolated PBMCs were at least 6 million. With a J-beta primer mix and a sample-barcoded 5' primer, a second PCR ran roughly 6 to 11 cycles. Any given sample supplied a minimum of 3 million CDR3-containing paired-end reads. TCRdb called the 5' RACE reads again in MiXCR, with one record for every CDR3 protein. Among 850,000 to 1,000,000 distinct CDR3 sequences listed, around 54% were seen once.

This sequence joins TRBV28 and TRBJ1-4; possibly TRBD1 for D (6 bases). Sequenced sample: blood. The source of this sequence is a woman between 55 and 75 years old in good health. CDR3 in amino acids: CASSTGIEKLFF. CDR3 nucleotide sequence: TGTGCCAGCAGTACAGGGATTGAAAAACTGTTTTTT.